This T cell receptor (beta chain) was identified in a study of radiation and T cells in renal cell carcinoma. The wider study: Nephrectomy followed 15 Gy stereotactic body radiation by 4 weeks.

This clone appeared once. Its antigen is as yet unknown. This table comes from immunoSEQ multiplex PCR, and its TCRdb copy is limited to in-frame clones, with some not included. The repertoire holds some 150,000 clones, with about 87% as singletons. Documented time point: blood 2 weeks post-SBRT. Treatment defined: 15 Gy SBRT to primary tumor, nephrectomy 4 weeks later. Blood was sampled at baseline, 2 weeks and 4 weeks after SBRT. Study-wide findings and caveats: No pretreatment tumor biopsies were available for baseline clonotypes. Top tumor clonotypes rose in blood 2 weeks post-radiation, then contracted.

This CDR3 is built from 18 residues. V was pared by 5 bases and J by 5 bases, with 10 bases of the junction left unmatched. Germline lookup yields CDR1 SEHNR and CDR2 FQNEAQ (reference sequence). The source was blood, collected from a patient whose treatment included radiotherapy and nephrectomy. This clonotype originated in a woman between 50 and 59 years old with renal cell carcinoma. The rearrangement joins TRBV7-9 to TRBJ2-1; 15 bases agree with TRBD2. CDR3 bases: TGTGCCAGCAGCCCGCTTGGACTAGCGGGGGGGCGGGACAATGAGCAGTTCTTC. This translates into CASSPLGLAGGRDNEQFF.